These 23 T cell receptor beta chains were all obtained from the same sample, sequenced in a study of cytomegalovirus exposure and HLA in healthy donors. This PCR relied on a set of 60 Vbeta primers and 13 Jbeta primers. Clones were sequenced by immunoSEQ multiplex PCR, and TCRdb holds only the in-frame ones, with some missing. The table lists approximately 110,000 clones, around 72% of them singletons. The sample comprised PBMCs. These receptors originate from a male donor in good health and CMV-seronegative.

The CDR3 sequence is CASSPWVGSYNEQFF. For the CDR3, the DNA is TGTGCCAGTAGTCCCTGGGTAGGGAGCTACAATGAGCAGTTCTTC. V usage is TRBV19 and J usage is TRBJ2-1; possible D gene TRBD2, 5 bases. The germline V gene encodes CDR1 LNHDA and CDR2 SQIVND (reference sequence). The CDR3 spans 15 residues. Between the trimmed V and J ends, which lost 5 bases and 3 bases, there was a span of 14 bases.

The chain recombines TRBV29-1 with TRBJ2-3; weak D call: TRBD1 (5 bases). Deletions cut 4 bases from V and 1 base from J, with 15 bases between. The V gene's germline CDR1 is SQVTM and CDR2 ANQGSEA. CDR3 length: 15 amino acids. CDR3 DNA: TGCAGCGTTGGTTGGGCTCTCAGGGGCACAGATACGCAGTATTTT. Translation: CSVGWALRGTDTQYF.

The rearrangement uses TRBV4-2 and TRBJ1-5; 9 bases agree with TRBD1. This CDR3 spans 15 amino acids. Per germline, CDR1 LGHNA and CDR2 YNFKEQ. The ends lost 4 bases at V and 3 bases at J; junction bases unmatched: 4. CDR3: CASSRRDRDNQPQHF. The CDR3 coding sequence is TGTGCCAGCAGCCGGCGGGACAGGGACAATCAGCCCCAGCATTTT.

The chain employs TRBV9 and TRBJ2-1, with a weak D call TRBD1 (6 bases). Germline V gene lookup returns CDR1 SGDLS and CDR2 YYNGEE. V dropped 3 bases and J dropped 7 bases, with 14 bases sitting between them. This CDR3 has 14 amino acids. The chain's CDR3 is CASSEGVGGNEQFF. The CDR3 DNA sequence: TGTGCCAGCAGCGAGGGGGTAGGGGGAAATGAGCAGTTCTTC.

The CDR3 DNA sequence: TGTGCCAGTTACGGGGGACAGGGGGCGATCAGGGGCACTGAAGCTTTCTTT. Amino acid sequence: CASYGGQGAIRGTEAFF. The chain recombines TRBV19 with TRBJ1-1; TRBD1 aligns across 12 bases. This CDR3 contains 17 residues. Germline V gene sequence: CDR1 LNHDA, CDR2 SQIVND (reference sequence). V lost 8 bases and J lost 4; bases outside the gene matches: 14.

CDR3 region: CASSSPGQGAGNTIYF. CDR3 DNA sequence: TGTGCCAGCAGCTCCCCGGGACAGGGGGCTGGAAACACCATATATTTT. The chain has TRBV5-4 and TRBJ1-3; 11 bases are shared with TRBD1. This CDR3 region has 16 residues. Germline values: CDR1 SGHNT, CDR2 YYREEE (reference sequence). V shed 3 bases, J shed 2 bases, and the junction held 4 bases outside the gene matches.

Only a few counts were recorded for this clone. This chain's CDR3 is CASSVGPNTEAFF. DNA for the CDR3: TGTGCCAGCAGCGTGGGGCCGAACACTGAAGCTTTCTTT. The rearrangement joins TRBV9 to TRBJ1-1; D might be TRBD1 (5 bases). The CDR3 is 13 amino acids. Trimming cost V 2 bases and J 1 base, with 6 bases left between them. Germline V gene lookup returns CDR1 SGDLS and CDR2 YYNGEE. The entire variable domain, with the rest obtained from reference TRBV9 and TRBJ1-1, is as follows: DSGVTQTPKHLITATGQRVTLRCSPRSGDLSVYWYQQSLDQGLQFLIQYYNGEERAKGNILERFSAQQFPDLHSELNLSSLELGDSALYFCASSVGPNTEAFFGQGTRLTVV.

This chain connects TRBV29-1 to TRBJ2-7; 9 bases are a match to TRBD2. Germline CDR1 reads SQVTM; CDR2 reads ANQGSEA. J gave up 7 bases and V 4 bases, and 5 bases lay outside the gene matches. The CDR3 has 12 amino acids. The CDR3 protein is CSVVREGREQYF. The CDR3 nucleotides are TGCAGCGTTGTGCGGGAGGGCCGGGAGCAGTACTTC.

This chain uses TRBV28 with TRBJ2-2; TRBD1 matches at 9 bases. CDR1 MDHEN and CDR2 SYDVKM come from the germline V gene. This CDR3 comprises 15 residues. V was clipped by 5 bases and J by 7 bases; unmatched bases: 8. The CDR3 nucleotides read TGTGCCAGCAGTACAGACAGGGGGAAGGGCGGGGAGCTGTTTTTT. Its protein product is CASSTDRGKGGELFF. The full variable domain, rest sourced from reference TRBV28 and TRBJ2-2, is DVKVTQSSRYLVKRTGEKVFLECVQDMDHENMFWYRQDPGLGLRLIYFSYDVKMKEKGDIPEGYSVSREKKERFSLILESASTNQTSMYLCASSTDRGKGGELFFGEGSRLTVL.

This chain links TRBV7-2 with TRBJ1-4, with 8 bases matching TRBD1. Trimming cost V 1 base and J 3 bases; bases outside gene matches: 13. This CDR3 region has 19 residues. CDR1 SGHTA and CDR2 FQGNSA come from the germline V gene. The CDR3 DNA is TGTGCCAGCAGCTTAGGCCAGGGGGCCTTCCTTCTCTCTAATGAAAAACTGTTTTTT. It translates to CASSLGQGAFLLSNEKLFF.

CDR3 in DNA: TGCGCCAGCAGCCAAGATCCACCTAGCAGGGGGCGGGCTGGGGCCAACGTCCTGACTTTC. Translation gives CASSQDPPSRGRAGANVLTF. The V and J genes are TRBV4-3 and TRBJ2-6; TRBD1 matches at 8 bases. Germline V gene lookup returns CDR1 LGHNA and CDR2 YSLEER. CDR3 length equals 20 residues. J gave up 2 bases and V 0 bases, and 12 bases lay outside the gene matches.

A single count supports this clone. This chain joins TRBV27 and TRBJ2-3; TRBD2 aligns across 9 bases. V lost 3 bases, J lost 2 bases, and 6 bases stayed unmatched. There are 16 residues in the CDR3. CDR1 and CDR2 (germline): MNHEY, SMNVEV (reference sequence). The CDR3 DNA is TGTGCCAGCAGTTTTACGGGACTAGCCTTCACAGATACGCAGTATTTT. Translation gives CASSFTGLAFTDTQYF.

The rearrangement uses TRBV4-2 and TRBJ2-2, with 7 positions matching TRBD2. Germline V gene lookup returns CDR1 LGHNA and CDR2 YNFKEQ. The length of the CDR3 is 15 residues. With 4 bases clipped from V and 1 base from J, the junction kept 3 bases outside the gene matches. In DNA form, the CDR3 reads TGTGCCAGCAGCCGGGAGGGGCTGAACACCGGGGAGCTGTTTTTT. It specifies CASSREGLNTGELFF.

The chain uses TRBV7-9 and TRBJ2-3; no reliable D call. V lost 0 bases and J lost 1, with 8 bases in between. Germline V gene sequence: CDR1 SEHNR, CDR2 FQNEAQ (reference sequence). CDR3 length equals 15 residues. CDR3 sequence: CASSLAGPGTDTQYF. The CDR3 nucleotides are TGTGCCAGCAGCTTAGCGGGCCCCGGCACAGATACGCAGTATTTT.

The V call is TRBV27, the J call TRBJ2-7, with a possible D match to TRBD2 (6 bases). V was clipped by 2 bases and J by 4 bases, with 12 bases between them. The germline V gene has CDR1 MNHEY and CDR2 SMNVEV (reference sequence). This CDR3 spans 14 amino acids. CDR3 loop: CASSLQNSGYEQYF. DNA for the CDR3: TGTGCCAGCAGTTTACAAAATAGCGGATACGAGCAGTACTTC.

The chain carries TRBV7-2 and TRBJ2-7; possible D gene TRBD1, 5 bases. The CDR3 runs to 13 residues. V was pared by 3 bases and J by 6 bases, with 12 bases between. Germline values: CDR1 SGHTA, CDR2 FQGNSA. In DNA, the CDR3 is TGTGCCAGCAGCTTCTATAGGGGTCGCGAGCAGTACTTC. It yields the protein CASSFYRGREQYF.

This rearrangement joins TRBV13 to TRBJ2-7, with TRBD2 matching 13 bases. The CDR3 covers 15 residues. The germline CDR1 and CDR2 sequences are PRHDT and FYEKMQ (reference sequence). V lost 5 bases, J lost 2 bases, and 3 bases stayed unmatched. CDR3 protein: CASSLGLAGAYEQYF. CDR3 coding DNA: TGTGCCAGCAGCCTCGGACTAGCGGGAGCCTACGAGCAGTACTTC.

This clone appeared once. The gene calls are TRBV27 and TRBJ1-4, with D perhaps matching TRBD1 (5 bases). CDR1 is MNHEY, CDR2 SMNVEV, per germline (reference sequence). Trimming left V 3 bases short and J 1 base short, with 12 bases between. This CDR3 is built from 16 residues. The CDR3 nucleotides read TGTGCCAGCAGTTTCTTCAGGGTTGAAACTAATGAAAAACTGTTTTTT. Translating gives CASSFFRVETNEKLFF.

The chain links TRBV9 to TRBJ1-2, with D hard to call. This CDR3 has 13 amino acids. Germline V gives CDR1 SGDLS, CDR2 YYNGEE. V gave up 5 bases and J gave up 2 bases, with 10 bases separating them. This CDR3 reads CASRAGGNYGYTF. CDR3 coding DNA: TGTGCCAGCAGGGCGGGAGGGAACTATGGCTACACCTTC.

V usage is TRBV12-5 and J usage is TRBJ2-3; TRBD2 agrees at 9 bases. With V trimmed by 7 bases and J by 7 bases, 9 bases remained unmatched. This CDR3 comprises 14 residues. CDR1 and CDR2 from the germline V gene are LGHNT and FRNRAP. The CDR3 loop reads CASADFLAGHTQYF. The CDR3 bases are TGTGCTAGTGCCGACTTTCTAGCGGGACATACGCAGTATTTT.

The chain combines TRBV6-5 with TRBJ2-1; 10 bases align to TRBD2. V shed 6 bases and J 8 bases; nucleotides not matched to a gene: 7. CDR1 and CDR2 from the germline V gene are MNHEY and SVGAGI. This CDR3 has 14 amino acids. CDR3 sequence (DNA): TGTGCCAGCAGAACAGCGGGAGGGCCCCATGAGCAGTTCTTC. Protein: CASRTAGGPHEQFF.

This chain connects TRBV6-1 to TRBJ2-1; possible D gene TRBD2, 5 bases. Trimming pared 2 bases from V and 7 bases from J, leaving 6 bases between. CDR1 and CDR2 from the germline V gene are MNHNS and SASEGT. The CDR3 length is 12 residues. The chain's CDR3 is CASSERGNEQFF. The DNA of the CDR3 is TGTGCCAGCAGTGAACGGGGAAATGAGCAGTTCTTC.

This chain uses TRBV7-9 with TRBJ1-1; 7 positions match TRBD1. In germline, CDR1 is SEHNR, CDR2 FQNEAQ (reference sequence). V shed 1 base, J shed 4 bases, and the junction held 6 bases outside the gene matches. The CDR3 has 15 amino acids. The CDR3 protein is CASSLGRGRGTEAFF. The CDR3 DNA reads as TGTGCCAGCAGCTTAGGAAGGGGGCGGGGCACTGAAGCTTTCTTT.